This T cell receptor (beta chain) originates from a study of graft-versus-host responses after intestinal transplantation. Whole-study context: As for transplant type, recipients had multivisceral, liver-intestinal, or isolated intestinal grafts. The study gave all recipients anti-thymocyte globulin induction, then tacrolimus and steroids for three to four years.

The table came from immunoSEQ multiplex PCR; TCRdb's copy has only in-frame clones and leaves some out. Here the sample spans about 16,000 clones, roughly 78% being singletons. The study's findings and limits: GvH clones surfaced in recipient marrow, some emerging earlier in ileum or blood.

Germline V gives CDR1 ENHRY, CDR2 SYGVKD. J lost 5 bases, V lost 3 bases, and 7 bases had no gene match. The CDR3 runs 15 residues. On this clone: Its target is not known.

Tissue from the graft was processed to free its intraepithelial and lamina propria lymphocytes. Sequenced material: ileum tissue, taken approximately 97 days after intestinal transplant. The clonotype originates from a human patient who received an intestinal transplant, so some T cells may come from the graft donor. V usage is TRBV10-3 and J usage is TRBJ2-3, with 8 positions matching TRBD1. In DNA, the CDR3 is TGTGCCATCAGTGACTCGACAGGGGCTGGAGATACGCAGTATTTT. This sequence encodes CAISDSTGAGDTQYF.